The 32 T cell receptor beta chains given below trace back to one sample, sequenced in a study of cytomegalovirus exposure and HLA in healthy donors. Primers included in the PCR were 60 Vbeta and 13 Jbeta primers. Using immunoSEQ multiplex PCR, the repertoire was profiled, and TCRdb retains in-frame clones only, with some absent. The table shows tens of thousands of clones, with approximately 76% occurring only once. The sample comprised PBMCs. The receptors were sampled from a young man in good health and CMV-seropositive.

About this clone: Compared with germline, one end of the junction differs, possibly owing to a read error. The gene calls are TRBV7-7 and TRBJ2-3; the D gene is possibly TRBD2 (6 bases). Germline V CDR1 and CDR2: SSHAT, FNYEAQ (reference sequence). The CDR3 is 15 residues long. The CDR3 DNA follows: TGTGCTAGCAGTCCTTCCGGGACTGGCACAGATACGCAGTATTTT. Translated: CASSPSGTGTDTQYF.

The gene calls are TRBV9 and TRBJ2-7; TRBD2 might be the D (5 bases). The CDR3 loop spans 15 amino acids. Germline-derived CDR1 and CDR2 are SGDLS and YYNGEE. Trimming cost V 2 bases and J 2 bases, with 14 bases left between them. CDR3: CASSVRAGRAYEQYF. The CDR3 nucleotides are TGTGCCAGCAGCGTTAGGGCGGGTAGAGCCTACGAGCAGTACTTC.

The J gene is TRBJ2-5, the V gene TRBV5-4, with a weak D call TRBD1 (5 bases). CDR1 SGHNT and CDR2 YYREEE come from the germline V gene (reference sequence). V was pared by 1 base and J by 2 bases, with 15 bases between. CDR3 length: 16 residues. The CDR3 region is CASSLTLTENQETQYF. The CDR3, as DNA: TGTGCCAGCAGCTTGACCTTGACAGAAAATCAAGAGACCCAGTACTTC.

Worth noting for this clone: The junction departs from germline at one end; a sequencing error may be responsible. The rearrangement links TRBV7-8 to TRBJ2-1, with D possibly TRBD2 on 6 matching bases. CDR1 SGHVS and CDR2 FQNEAQ come from the germline V gene. CDR3 length equals 13 residues. CDR3 DNA sequence: TGTGCCAGCAGCCAGAACCTACTAGCCGAAAGCATCTTC. It codes for CASSQNLLAESIF.

The V and J genes are TRBV7-2 and TRBJ2-3, with a weak D call TRBD1 (6 bases). With 2 bases removed from V and 10 bases from J, the gap between germline ends came to 13 bases. The CDR3 runs to 13 residues. Looked up from germline, CDR1 is SGHTA and CDR2 is FQGNSA. The CDR3 DNA reads TGTGCCAGCAGCTTATTACAGGGAAGGGCGCAGTATTTT. It specifies CASSLLQGRAQYF.

The V call is TRBV5-1, the J call TRBJ2-5, with 13 bases aligning to TRBD2. The DNA end favors TRBJ2-7, so the J call may be wrong. CDR3 size: 14 residues. Germline loops: CDR1 SGHRS, CDR2 YFSETQ. The CDR3 loop is CASSAGLAGDEQYF. CDR3 coding DNA: TGCGCCAGCAGCGCAGGACTAGCGGGAGACGAGCAGTACTTC.

V is TRBV7-2 and J is TRBJ2-7; weak D call: TRBD2 (6 bases). This CDR3 is 14 amino acids long. Germline V gene sequence: CDR1 SGHTA, CDR2 FQGNSA. Trimming cost V 5 bases and J 2 bases, with 13 bases left between them. For the CDR3, the DNA is TGTGCCAGCAGCCTCGGGACTTCCCCCTACGAGCAGTACTTC. It specifies CASSLGTSPYEQYF.

V and J are TRBV5-6 and TRBJ2-1; unclear D gene. The ends were cut back, 1 base at V and 0 bases at J, with 11 bases in the middle. The CDR3 is made up of 16 amino acids. Germline V gives CDR1 SGHDT, CDR2 YYEEEE. The CDR3 is CASSLRGPSSYNEQFF. As DNA, the CDR3 is TGTGCCAGCAGCTTGAGAGGCCCGAGCTCCTACAATGAGCAGTTCTTC.

This clone was seen a few times. The rearrangement joins TRBV6-4 to TRBJ2-2; 8 bases match TRBD1. Germline CDR1 and CDR2: MRHNA and SNTAGT. V shed 6 bases and J 3 bases; nucleotides not matched to a gene: 6. The CDR3 is 15 amino acids. The CDR3: CASRAGGSDTGELFF. CDR3 sequence (DNA): TGTGCCAGCAGAGCAGGGGGCTCCGACACCGGGGAGCTGTTTTTT.

The rearrangement uses TRBV4-1 and TRBJ1-2; TRBD1 agrees at 8 bases. CDR3 length: 16 amino acids. J gave up 3 bases and V 1 base, and 7 bases lay outside the gene matches. Germline-derived CDR1 and CDR2 are MGHRA and YSYEKL. CDR3 DNA: TGCGCCAGCAGCCAAGGGCAGGGGGCGCGTGACTATGGCTACACCTTC. Translating gives CASSQGQGARDYGYTF.

The chain carries TRBV6-6 and TRBJ1-1; TRBD1 agrees at 7 bases. Germline assignment: CDR1 MNHNY and CDR2 SVGAGI (reference sequence). This CDR3 region has 15 residues. After removal of 0 bases from V and 5 bases from J, the junction contained 6 bases not matched to a gene. DNA for the CDR3: TGTGCCAGCAGTTACTCGAACAGGGGAAGGACTGAAGCTTTCTTT. Residues: CASSYSNRGRTEAFF.

The chain recombines TRBV30 with TRBJ2-3; 10 positions agree with TRBD2. This CDR3 is built from 17 residues. From germline, CDR1 is GTSNPN and CDR2 SVGIG (reference sequence). Unmatched junction bases numbered 7, after V lost 0 bases and J lost 1 base. The CDR3 reads CAWSVLGLAGGTDTQYF. The CDR3 coding sequence is TGTGCCTGGAGTGTACTGGGGCTAGCGGGGGGCACAGATACGCAGTATTTT.

The chain uses TRBV9 and TRBJ1-6, with D tentatively TRBD1 (5 bases). V shed 4 bases and J shed 10 bases, with 12 bases lying between them. The CDR3 runs to 13 residues. Germline values: CDR1 SGDLS, CDR2 YYNGEE. The CDR3 sequence is CASSMGGNSPLHF. The CDR3 DNA follows: TGTGCCAGCAGCATGGGGGGAAACTCACCCCTCCACTTT.

The V call is TRBV18, the J call TRBJ2-5, with TRBD2 as a possible D gene (6 bases). CDR3 length: 15 residues. Germline CDR1 and CDR2: KGHSH and LQKENI. V gave up 0 bases and J gave up 5 bases, with 13 bases separating them. CDR3 protein: CASSPPVAGRETQYF. The CDR3 DNA reads as TGTGCCAGCTCACCACCTGTGGCGGGGAGGGAGACCCAGTACTTC. Full variable domain (missing parts from reference TRBV18 and TRBJ2-5): NAGVMQNPRHLVRRRGQEARLRCSPMKGHSHVYWYRQLPEEGLKFMVYLQKENIIDESGMPKERFSAEFPKEGPSILRIQQVVRGDSAAYFCASSPPVAGRETQYFGPGTRLLVL.

The rearrangement links TRBV4-2 to TRBJ2-5; 11 bases are shared with TRBD2. The V gene end was trimmed by 2 bases and the J gene end by 4 bases; junction bases not matched to a gene: 9. This CDR3 contains 17 residues. CDR1 and CDR2 (germline): LGHNA, YNFKEQ. CDR3 amino acids: CASSQRLAGGGGETQYF. The CDR3 DNA sequence: TGTGCCAGCAGCCAACGGCTAGCGGGAGGCGGGGGAGAGACCCAGTACTTC.

This clone appeared a single time. The chain carries TRBV5-1 and TRBJ1-2, with 7 nucleotides matching TRBD1. The V and J ends lost 0 bases and 2 bases, in that order; junction bases with no gene match: 4. From germline, CDR1 is SGHRS and CDR2 YFSETQ. The CDR3 sequence is 15 residues long. The CDR3 coding sequence is TGCGCCAGCAGCTTGGGGGACAGCATAAACTATGGCTACACCTTC. Translation gives CASSLGDSINYGYTF. Looking up the rest from reference TRBV5-1 and TRBJ1-2 gives the full variable domain: KAGVTQTPRYLIKTRGQQVTLSCSPISGHRSVSWYQQTPGQGLQFLFEYFSETQRNKGNFPGRFSGRQFSNSRSEMNVSTLELGDSALYLCASSLGDSINYGYTFGSGTRLTVV.

This chain links TRBV5-1 with TRBJ1-1, with a weak D call TRBD1 (5 bases). Germline V gives CDR1 SGHRS, CDR2 YFSETQ. Trimming pared 3 bases from V and 1 base from J, leaving 13 bases between. The CDR3 contains 15 residues. DNA for the CDR3: TGCGCCAGCAGCTCTCAGGCGGGGGGGAACACTGAAGCTTTCTTT. Translated, it gives CASSSQAGGNTEAFF.

V and J are TRBV4-1 and TRBJ2-2, with a possible D match to TRBD1 (6 bases). The ends were cut back, 4 bases at V and 2 bases at J, with 14 bases in the middle. This CDR3 region has 16 residues. Germline CDR1 is MGHRA and CDR2 is YSYEKL. The CDR3 DNA sequence: TGCGCCAGCAGCCCAACGGCAGGGGCCAACACCGGGGAGCTGTTTTTT. This codes for CASSPTAGANTGELFF.

This clone was seen more than once but under ten times. The rearrangement uses TRBV13 and TRBJ1-4; the D gene is possibly TRBD1 (5 bases). V dropped 4 bases and J dropped 5 bases, with 14 bases sitting between them. This CDR3 contains 15 residues. CDR1 and CDR2 (germline): PRHDT, FYEKMQ (reference sequence). The CDR3 DNA is TGTGCCAGCAGCTACAGATCGGAGGGGAATGAAAAACTGTTTTTT. Residues: CASSYRSEGNEKLFF. Full variable domain (missing parts from reference TRBV13 and TRBJ1-4): AAGVIQSPRHLIKEKRETATLKCYPIPRHDTVYWYQQGPGQDPQFLISFYEKMQSDKGSIPDRFSAQQFSDYHSELNMSSLELGDSALYFCASSYRSEGNEKLFFGSGTQLSVL.

The chain recombines TRBV15 with TRBJ2-5; D remains unclear. V dropped 1 base and J dropped 1 base, with 7 bases sitting between them. Looked up from germline, CDR1 is LNHNV and CDR2 is YYDKDF (reference sequence). This CDR3 is built from 14 residues. CDR3 region: CATSRANGQETQYF. The CDR3, as DNA: TGTGCCACCAGCAGAGCGAACGGCCAAGAGACCCAGTACTTC.

DNA of the CDR3: TGTGCCAGCTCACCAATGGAGGATGGCTACACCTTC. Encoded protein: CASSPMEDGYTF. The V call is TRBV18, the J call TRBJ1-2; no clear D gene. V lost 2 bases and J 6 bases, leaving 7 bases between the germline ends. Germline loops: CDR1 KGHSH, CDR2 LQKENI. This CDR3 has 12 amino acids.

The rearrangement links TRBV10-3 to TRBJ1-1, with D tentatively TRBD1 (5 bases). This CDR3 is built from 14 residues. The V end was cut by 1 base, the J end by 5 bases, with 11 bases between. Germline lookup yields CDR1 ENHRY and CDR2 SYGVKD. The CDR3 sequence is CAISELGVGTEAFF. For the CDR3, the DNA is TGTGCCATCAGTGAGTTAGGGGTTGGGACTGAAGCTTTCTTT.

The chain couples TRBV5-1 to TRBJ1-3, with no clear D. CDR3 length equals 12 residues. From germline, CDR1 is SGHRS and CDR2 YFSETQ. V was trimmed by 3 bases and J by 8 bases, leaving 9 bases between them. The CDR3 bases are TGCGCCAGCAGCTCCAATCTAGACACCATATATTTT. Encoded protein: CASSSNLDTIYF.

The J gene is TRBJ1-5, the V gene TRBV10-3; 8 nucleotides agree with TRBD1. V dropped 0 bases and J dropped 2; count of bases not matched to a gene: 9. CDR3 length: 18 amino acids. Germline V CDR1 and CDR2: ENHRY, SYGVKD. CDR3 residues: CAISESGQGNDGNQPQHF. The DNA of the CDR3 is TGTGCCATCAGTGAGTCAGGACAGGGTAACGATGGCAATCAGCCCCAGCATTTT.

The chain employs TRBV5-1 and TRBJ2-2, with D perhaps TRBD2 (5 bases). Germline CDR1 SGHRS, CDR2 YFSETQ. Trimming pared 1 base from V and 7 bases from J, leaving 20 bases between. The CDR3 runs to 17 residues. DNA for the CDR3: TGCGCCAGCAGCTTGAGCCCCGAGACGGGGTTGGACGGGGAGCTGTTTTTT. This sequence encodes CASSLSPETGLDGELFF.

The rearrangement links TRBV6-1 to TRBJ1-2; D uncertain. Trimming stripped 2 bases from V and 0 bases from J, with 7 bases between. Germline V gene lookup returns CDR1 MNHNS and CDR2 SASEGT. The CDR3 extends over 14 amino acids. The CDR3 reads CASSENSANYGYTF. The CDR3 DNA reads TGTGCCAGCAGTGAAAATTCAGCTAACTATGGCTACACCTTC.

This sequence joins TRBV11-2 and TRBJ2-1; 14 nucleotides line up with TRBD2. This CDR3 region has 15 residues. J was trimmed by 10 bases and V by 5 bases; bases with no gene match: 7. Germline CDR1 reads SGHAT; CDR2 reads FQNNGV. The CDR3 is CASSPGTSGSREQFF. In DNA form, the CDR3 reads TGTGCCAGCAGCCCTGGGACTAGCGGGAGTCGGGAGCAGTTCTTC. Looking up the rest from reference TRBV11-2 and TRBJ2-1 gives the full variable domain: EAGVAQSPRYKIIEKRQSVAFWCNPISGHATLYWYQQILGQGPKLLIQFQNNGVVDDSQLPKDRFSAERLKGVDSTLKIQPAKLEDSAVYLCASSPGTSGSREQFFGPGTRLTVL.

The chain links TRBV18 to TRBJ1-5; unclear D gene. This CDR3 region has 14 residues. Germline V gene sequence: CDR1 KGHSH, CDR2 LQKENI. V lost 3 bases, J lost 5 bases, and 11 bases lay in between. CDR3 nucleotides: TGTGCCAGCTCACCCCTGGACGGGGATCAGCCCCAGCATTTT. It codes for CASSPLDGDQPQHF.

The chain uses TRBV14 and TRBJ1-2, with 9 bases matching TRBD1. The V and J ends lost 4 bases and 6 bases, in that order; junction bases with no gene match: 6. The CDR3 runs to 14 residues. Germline V gene sequence: CDR1 SGHDN, CDR2 FVKESK. The CDR3 DNA reads TGTGCCAGCAGCCCCCGACAGGGGGTCCATGGCTACACCTTC. This encodes CASSPRQGVHGYTF.

The count of this clone is one. The CDR3 here is CASSVVANTEAFF. In nucleotides, the CDR3 is TGTGCCAGCAGCGTCGTGGCGAACACTGAAGCTTTCTTT. The chain carries TRBV7-3 and TRBJ1-1; D remains ambiguous. The CDR3 totals 13 residues. The germline V gene has CDR1 SGHTA and CDR2 FQGTGA. V lost 5 bases and J lost 1, with 8 bases in between.

This rearrangement joins TRBV9 to TRBJ2-2; 9 nucleotides line up with TRBD2. Trimming cost V 4 bases and J 6 bases; bases outside gene matches: 7. Germline CDR1 reads SGDLS; CDR2 reads YYNGEE. The CDR3 contains 15 residues. This chain's CDR3 is CASSPLAGSSGELFF. The DNA of the CDR3 is TGTGCCAGCAGCCCTCTAGCGGGGAGCTCCGGGGAGCTGTTTTTT.

With respect to this clone: The same CDR3 can be traced to other DNA sequences in this sample. The CDR3 DNA reads TGTGCCTGGAGTGTACAGTGGATTGGCACTGAAGCTTTCTTT. Translating gives CAWSVQWIGTEAFF. This chain links TRBV30 with TRBJ1-1; D remains unclear. Trimming removed 0 bases at V and 4 bases at J, with 12 bases between. The CDR3 sequence is 14 residues long. The germline V gene encodes CDR1 GTSNPN and CDR2 SVGIG (reference sequence).